These 4 T cell receptor beta chains came from one sample sequenced in a study of T-cell memory formation after mild COVID-19. TCRdb passed the 5' RACE reads through MiXCR, listing each CDR3 protein once. Seen here are fewer than 650,000 distinct CDR3 sequences, around a sixth observed once, and the top ten hold around 7.8%. Sequencing used PBMCs or a T cell subset sorted from them (not recorded which). The receptors stem from an adult woman who had mild COVID-19 (a few samples of this study predate the infection). Cell type and time point are not known.

The table lists this clonotype with a few counts. J is TRBJ2-7 and V is TRBV3-1; no firm D call. Germline V CDR1 and CDR2: LGHDT, YNNKEL (reference sequence). The CDR3 extends over 14 amino acids. Trimming pared 2 bases from V and 4 bases from J, leaving 12 bases between. DNA of the CDR3: TGTGCCAGCAGCCAATCGGAAGTTGCGTACGAGCAGTACTTC. Its translation is CASSQSEVAYEQYF.

The rearrangement joins TRBV29-1 to TRBJ1-3; D gene ambiguous. Germline V gene lookup returns CDR1 SQVTM and CDR2 ANQGSEA. There are 13 residues in the CDR3. Deletions cut 4 bases from V and 0 bases from J, with 7 bases between. This CDR3 is CSVGPASGNTIYF. Written as DNA, the CDR3 is TGCAGCGTTGGACCCGCCTCTGGAAACACCATATATTTT.

This clonotype was seen only a few times. V usage is TRBV12-3 or TRBV12-4 and J usage is TRBJ1-1, with unresolved D. Trimming shortened V by 3 bases and J by 7 bases, and 9 bases separated the two germline ends. The CDR3 runs to 12 residues. The DNA of the CDR3 is TGTGCCAGCAGTTTCCCGCAGTTTGAAGCTTTCTTT. It translates to CASSFPQFEAFF.

The chain carries TRBV9 and TRBJ1-3; D gene ambiguous. CDR1 is SGDLS and CDR2 is YYNGEE in the germline V gene. V lost 4 bases and J 0 bases, leaving 11 bases between the germline ends. The CDR3 spans 15 residues. Here the CDR3 DNA reads TGTGCCAGCAGCCGGACCGTCTCCTCTGGAAACACCATATATTTT. It encodes CASSRTVSSGNTIYF.